This T cell receptor (beta chain) originates from a study of identical twins (TCRdb year 2016). As for the study more broadly: To test whether fetal clonotypes persist, this study deep-sequenced TCR alpha and beta repertoires from monozygotic twins, from unrelated adults of various ages, and from cord blood. To rule out contamination, the twin experiments were replicated at different times with different library preparation protocols. Study-wide conclusions, independent of this receptor: Compared with coincidental sharing between unrelated individuals, an excess of low generation-probability sequences was observed among out-of-frame TCR alpha sequences shared between twins. In monozygotic twins, out-of-frame TCR alpha sharing was systematically underestimated by recombination models, although the models agreed with sharing between unrelated individuals. Excess twin sharing in beta out-of-frame sequences was weaker because fewer shared sequences lowered the signal-to-noise ratio. Fewer insertions were carried by abundant cord blood beta clonotypes, a similar but weaker trend appeared in young adult naive repertoires, and no such trend appeared in memory repertoires. Invariant T cells such as MAIT and iNKT could partly confound zero-insertion analyses, although diverse VJ usage argued against such confounding for most clonotypes. Conclusions relied on cross-sectional statistical analysis, since the same donors could not be followed over many years.

The library was built by means of 5' RACE. Sequencing used an Illumina HiSeq 2000. A universal primer binding site was introduced by template switching, and a unique molecular identifier was present in the final cDNA, enabling accurate counting of TCR cDNA molecules. Specific primers in the conserved constant-segment region were used to synthesize first-strand cDNA for the TCR alpha and beta chains. To control for contamination, each cDNA library was double barcoded with a SMART-Mk sample barcode plus Illumina barcodes. TruSeq adapter sequences, together with Illumina sample barcodes, were added in two successive PCR steps. The Illumina HiSeq platform was used with custom primers to sequence TCR alpha and beta cDNA libraries. The paper's processing steps were these. MiGEC was used to process raw reads and extract unique molecular identifiers, and MiXCR was used to find CDR3 positions. Recombination models were inferred per individual with the repgenHMM and IGoR tools using an EM algorithm. Shared clonotype analysis was performed with the tcR package in R, normalizing sharing by the product of cloneset sizes. To study raw recombination without the effects of thymic and clonal selection, out-of-frame nonproductive sequences were analyzed. In TCRdb, the public reads were trimmed at Q25 with fastp and aligned with MiXCR, with productive beta chains retained. Rows matching on CDR3 protein sequence are summarized as one entry with the most common DNA and genes. What appears here as the V and J calls and clone size reflects TCRdb's work, not the paper's. Recorded for this sample are around 670,000 distinct CDR3 sequences; over 5% of them occurred a single time. Around 2% of the sample goes to the ten largest clones.

Every donor in the study was a healthy Caucasian. The study also sequenced three unrelated non-twin adults: a male aged 18 to 30, a male aged 50 to 59 and a female aged 50 to 59. Miltenyi CD45RO+ enrichment and human naive T-cell isolation kits were used to isolate memory (CD45RO+) and naive T cells from PBMC. Unmatched junction bases come to 5, with V trimmed by 4 bases and J by 5 bases. The germline V gene provides CDR1 ENHRY and CDR2 SYGVKD. The CDR3, from cysteine to phenylalanine, totals 14 residues. The read is trimmed to its CDR3 DNA, 42 bases read in frame from base 1. Concerning this clonotype: Which antigen it targets is not known. Base qualities are not provided; no much larger clone lies one nucleotide away.

The receptor comes from a young man in good health. The sample was naive T cells sorted from blood. Read against the paper, the sample's cell subset or site label means: cells isolated with a human naive T-cell isolation kit. The chain is made from TRBV10-3 and TRBJ2-1, and 7 bases in between align with TRBD1. Here the CDR3 is given as CAISAGTVNNEQFF. The DNA is TGTGCCATCAGTGCTGGGACAGTAAACAATGAGCAGTTCTTC.